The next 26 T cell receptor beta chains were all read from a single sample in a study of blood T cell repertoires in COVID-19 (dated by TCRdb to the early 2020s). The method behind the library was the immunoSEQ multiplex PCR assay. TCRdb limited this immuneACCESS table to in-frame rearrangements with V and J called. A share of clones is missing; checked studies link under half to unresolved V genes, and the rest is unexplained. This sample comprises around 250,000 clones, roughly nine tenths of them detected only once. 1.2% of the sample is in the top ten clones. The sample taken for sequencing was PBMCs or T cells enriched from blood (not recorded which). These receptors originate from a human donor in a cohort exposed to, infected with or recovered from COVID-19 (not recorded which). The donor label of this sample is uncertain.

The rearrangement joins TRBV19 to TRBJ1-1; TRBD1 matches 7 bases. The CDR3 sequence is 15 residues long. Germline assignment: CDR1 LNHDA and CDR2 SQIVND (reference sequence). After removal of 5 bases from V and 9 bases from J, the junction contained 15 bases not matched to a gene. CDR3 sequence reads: CASSLRTGGMKKAFF. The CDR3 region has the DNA TGTGCCAGTAGTCTCCGGACAGGAGGAATGAAAAAAGCTTTCTTT.

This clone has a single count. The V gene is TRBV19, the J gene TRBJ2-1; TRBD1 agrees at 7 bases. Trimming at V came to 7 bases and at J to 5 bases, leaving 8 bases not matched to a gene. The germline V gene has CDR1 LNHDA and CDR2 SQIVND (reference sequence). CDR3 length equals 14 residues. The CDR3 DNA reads TGTGCCAGTACCGGGGACAGCACTGACAATGAGCAGTTCTTC. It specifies CASTGDSTDNEQFF.

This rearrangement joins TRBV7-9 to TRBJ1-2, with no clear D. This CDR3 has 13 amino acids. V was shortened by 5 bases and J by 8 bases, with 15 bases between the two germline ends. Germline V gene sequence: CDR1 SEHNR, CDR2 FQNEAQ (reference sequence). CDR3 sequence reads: CASSHPEGGGYTF. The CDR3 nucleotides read TGTGCCAGCAGCCATCCCGAGGGAGGCGGCTACACCTTC.

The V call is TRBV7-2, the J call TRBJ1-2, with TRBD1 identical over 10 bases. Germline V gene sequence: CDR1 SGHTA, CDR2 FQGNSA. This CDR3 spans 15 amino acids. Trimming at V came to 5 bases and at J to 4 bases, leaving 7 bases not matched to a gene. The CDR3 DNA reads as TGTGCCAGCAGCATAACCGGGACAGGGGTCTATGGCTACACCTTC. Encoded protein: CASSITGTGVYGYTF.

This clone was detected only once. The CDR3 protein is CAISEGQGRAEAFF. The CDR3 DNA reads as TGTGCCATCAGTGAAGGACAGGGCCGGGCTGAAGCTTTCTTT. This chain uses TRBV10-3 with TRBJ1-1; TRBD1 agrees at 8 bases. Per germline, CDR1 ENHRY and CDR2 SYGVKD. This CDR3 is built from 14 residues. The V segment lost 3 bases and the J segment 6 bases; nucleotides outside the gene matches: 6.

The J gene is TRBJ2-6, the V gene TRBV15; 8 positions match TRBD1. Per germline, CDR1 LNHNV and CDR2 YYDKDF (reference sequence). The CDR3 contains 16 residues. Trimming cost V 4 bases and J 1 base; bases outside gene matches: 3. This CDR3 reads CATSKDRESGANVLTF. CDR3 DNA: TGTGCCACCAGCAAGGACAGGGAATCTGGGGCCAACGTCCTGACTTTC.

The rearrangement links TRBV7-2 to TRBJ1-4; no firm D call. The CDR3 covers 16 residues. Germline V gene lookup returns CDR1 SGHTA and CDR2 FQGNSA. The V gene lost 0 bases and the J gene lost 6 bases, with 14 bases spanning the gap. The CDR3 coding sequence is TGTGCCAGCAGCTTAGCTACGGCAGGAAGAGATGAAAAACTGTTTTTT. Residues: CASSLATAGRDEKLFF.

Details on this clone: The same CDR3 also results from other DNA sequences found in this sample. The DNA of the CDR3 is TGTGCCAGCAGCTTAGTGGGCCAGGGGAACTATGGCTACACCTTC. Translating it yields CASSLVGQGNYGYTF. The rearrangement links TRBV7-2 to TRBJ1-2; tentatively, D is TRBD1 (6 bases). The germline V and J ends were trimmed by 1 base and 2 bases, with 11 bases remaining between them. The length of the CDR3 is 15 residues. Germline V CDR1 and CDR2: SGHTA, FQGNSA.

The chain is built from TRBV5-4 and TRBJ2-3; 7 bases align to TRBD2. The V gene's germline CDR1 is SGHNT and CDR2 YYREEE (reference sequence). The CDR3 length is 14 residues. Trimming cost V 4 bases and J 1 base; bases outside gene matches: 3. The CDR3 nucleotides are TGTGCCAGCAGCGGCGGGGGACGCACAGATACGCAGTATTTT. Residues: CASSGGGRTDTQYF. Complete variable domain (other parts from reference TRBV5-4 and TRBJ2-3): ETGVTQSPTHLIKTRGQQVTLRCSSQSGHNTVSWYQQALGQGPQFIFQYYREEENGRGNFPPRFSGLQFPNYSSELNVNALELDDSALYLCASSGGGRTDTQYFGPGTRLTVL.

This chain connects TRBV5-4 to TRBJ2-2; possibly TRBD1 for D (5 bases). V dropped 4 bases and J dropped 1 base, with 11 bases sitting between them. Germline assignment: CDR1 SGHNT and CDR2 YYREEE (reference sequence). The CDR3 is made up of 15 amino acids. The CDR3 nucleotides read TGTGCCAGCAGCCCTCCCGACAGGAACACCGGGGAGCTGTTTTTT. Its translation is CASSPPDRNTGELFF. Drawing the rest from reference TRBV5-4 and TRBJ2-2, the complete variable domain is ETGVTQSPTHLIKTRGQQVTLRCSSQSGHNTVSWYQQALGQGPQFIFQYYREEENGRGNFPPRFSGLQFPNYSSELNVNALELDDSALYLCASSPPDRNTGELFFGEGSRLTVL.

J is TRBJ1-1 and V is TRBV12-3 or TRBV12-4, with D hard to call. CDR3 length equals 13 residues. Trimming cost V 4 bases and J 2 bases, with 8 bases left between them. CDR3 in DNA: TGTGCCAGCAGTTCGGTCCTCAACACTGAAGCTTTCTTT. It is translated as CASSSVLNTEAFF.

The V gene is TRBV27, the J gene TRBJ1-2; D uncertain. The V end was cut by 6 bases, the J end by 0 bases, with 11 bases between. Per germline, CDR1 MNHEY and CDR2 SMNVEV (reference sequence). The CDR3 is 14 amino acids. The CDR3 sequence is CASRLNRANYGYTF. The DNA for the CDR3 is TGTGCCAGCAGGCTTAATCGGGCTAACTATGGCTACACCTTC.

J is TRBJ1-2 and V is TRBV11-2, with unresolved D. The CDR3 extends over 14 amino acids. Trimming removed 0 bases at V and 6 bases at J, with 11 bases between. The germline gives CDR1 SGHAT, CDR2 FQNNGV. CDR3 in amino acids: CASSLEPNGHGYTF. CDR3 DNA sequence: TGTGCCAGCAGCTTAGAACCGAACGGTCATGGCTACACCTTC.

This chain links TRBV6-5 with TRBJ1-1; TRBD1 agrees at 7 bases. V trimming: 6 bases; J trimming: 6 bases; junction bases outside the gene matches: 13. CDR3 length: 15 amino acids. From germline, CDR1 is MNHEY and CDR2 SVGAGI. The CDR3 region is CASSLQGGPGAEAFF. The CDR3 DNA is TGTGCCAGCAGCCTCCAGGGGGGCCCGGGGGCTGAAGCTTTCTTT.

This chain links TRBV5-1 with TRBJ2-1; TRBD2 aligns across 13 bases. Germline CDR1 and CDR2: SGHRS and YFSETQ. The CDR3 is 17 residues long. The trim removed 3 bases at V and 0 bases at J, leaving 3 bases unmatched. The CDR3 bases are TGCGCCAGCAGCTCGGGACTAGCGGGGATCTCCTACAATGAGCAGTTCTTC. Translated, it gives CASSSGLAGISYNEQFF.

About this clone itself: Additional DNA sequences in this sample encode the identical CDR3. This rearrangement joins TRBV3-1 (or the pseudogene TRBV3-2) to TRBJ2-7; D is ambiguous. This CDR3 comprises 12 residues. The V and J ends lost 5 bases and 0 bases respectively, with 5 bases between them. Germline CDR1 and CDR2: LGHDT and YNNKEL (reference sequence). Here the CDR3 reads CASSDSSYEQYF. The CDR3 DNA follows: TGTGCCAGCAGCGATAGCTCCTACGAGCAGTACTTC.

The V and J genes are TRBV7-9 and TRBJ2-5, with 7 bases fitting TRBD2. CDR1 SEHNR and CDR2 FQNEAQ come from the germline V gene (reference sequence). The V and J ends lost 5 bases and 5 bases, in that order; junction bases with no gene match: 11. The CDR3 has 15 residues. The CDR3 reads CASSPYGGGAETQYF. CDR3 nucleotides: TGTGCCAGCAGCCCTTATGGGGGGGGTGCGGAGACCCAGTACTTC.

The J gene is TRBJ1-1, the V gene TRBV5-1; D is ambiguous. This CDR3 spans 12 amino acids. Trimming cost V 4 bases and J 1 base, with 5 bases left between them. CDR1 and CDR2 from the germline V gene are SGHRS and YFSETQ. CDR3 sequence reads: CASSPGNTEAFF. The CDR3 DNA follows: TGCGCCAGCAGCCCAGGGAACACTGAAGCTTTCTTT.

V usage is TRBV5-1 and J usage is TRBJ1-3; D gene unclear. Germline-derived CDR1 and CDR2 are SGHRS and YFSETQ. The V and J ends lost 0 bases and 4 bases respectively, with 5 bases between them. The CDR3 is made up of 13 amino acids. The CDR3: CASSLGGGNTIYF. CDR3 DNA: TGCGCCAGCAGCTTGGGAGGGGGAAACACCATATATTTT. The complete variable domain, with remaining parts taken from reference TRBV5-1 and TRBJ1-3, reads KAGVTQTPRYLIKTRGQQVTLSCSPISGHRSVSWYQQTPGQGLQFLFEYFSETQRNKGNFPGRFSGRQFSNSRSEMNVSTLELGDSALYLCASSLGGGNTIYFGEGSWLTVV.

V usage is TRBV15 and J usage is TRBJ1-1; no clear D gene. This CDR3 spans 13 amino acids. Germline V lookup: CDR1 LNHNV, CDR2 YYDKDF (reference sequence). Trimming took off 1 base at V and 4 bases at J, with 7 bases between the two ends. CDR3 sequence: CATSRGLITEAFF. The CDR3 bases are TGTGCCACCAGCAGAGGACTGATCACTGAAGCTTTCTTT.

Here the CDR3 DNA reads TGCGCCAGCAGCGCCACAGGGTCCTATTCTGGAAACACCATATATTTT. Translated: CASSATGSYSGNTIYF. V is TRBV4-1 and J is TRBJ1-3; maybe TRBD1 (6 bases). V was shortened by 5 bases and J by 1 base, with 15 bases between the two germline ends. The CDR3 has 16 amino acids. CDR1 is MGHRA and CDR2 is YSYEKL in the germline V gene.

CDR3 amino acids: CASRAGQGRETQYF. In DNA form, the CDR3 reads TGCGCCAGCAGAGCCGGACAGGGACGCGAGACCCAGTACTTC. V gene TRBV5-1 combines with J gene TRBJ2-5; 8 positions match TRBD1. CDR1 is SGHRS and CDR2 is YFSETQ in the germline V gene. This CDR3 is 14 amino acids long. Trimming removed 5 bases from V and 5 bases from J; junction bases left unmatched: 8.

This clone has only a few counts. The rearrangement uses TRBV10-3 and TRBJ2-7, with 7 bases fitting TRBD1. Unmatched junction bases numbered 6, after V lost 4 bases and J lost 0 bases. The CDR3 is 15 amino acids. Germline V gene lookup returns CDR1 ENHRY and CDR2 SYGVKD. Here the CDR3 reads CAISGRTGSSYEQYF. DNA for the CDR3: TGTGCCATCAGTGGACGGACAGGTAGCTCCTACGAGCAGTACTTC.

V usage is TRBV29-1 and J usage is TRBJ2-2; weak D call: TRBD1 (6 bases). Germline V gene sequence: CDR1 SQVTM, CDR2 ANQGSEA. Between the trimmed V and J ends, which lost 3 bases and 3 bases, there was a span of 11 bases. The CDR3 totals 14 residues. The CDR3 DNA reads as TGCAGCGTTGAGAAACGGACAGACACCGGGGAGCTGTTTTTT. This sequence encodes CSVEKRTDTGELFF.

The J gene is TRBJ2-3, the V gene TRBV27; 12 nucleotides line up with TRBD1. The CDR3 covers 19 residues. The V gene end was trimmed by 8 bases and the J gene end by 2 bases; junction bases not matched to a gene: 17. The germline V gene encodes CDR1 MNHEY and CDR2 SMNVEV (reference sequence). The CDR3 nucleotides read TGTGCCAGCTCAGGACCGGGACAGGGGGCTTTCCCCGTCACAGATACGCAGTATTTT. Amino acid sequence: CASSGPGQGAFPVTDTQYF.

As DNA, the CDR3 is TGTGCCTGGAGAGTACAGGGGGCCGCCGGGGAGCTGTTTTTT. Amino acids: CAWRVQGAAGELFF. This chain links TRBV30 with TRBJ2-2; 9 bases map to TRBD1. The germline V gene encodes CDR1 GTSNPN and CDR2 SVGIG (reference sequence). J gave up 6 bases and V 3 bases, and 5 bases lay outside the gene matches. The CDR3 covers 14 residues.